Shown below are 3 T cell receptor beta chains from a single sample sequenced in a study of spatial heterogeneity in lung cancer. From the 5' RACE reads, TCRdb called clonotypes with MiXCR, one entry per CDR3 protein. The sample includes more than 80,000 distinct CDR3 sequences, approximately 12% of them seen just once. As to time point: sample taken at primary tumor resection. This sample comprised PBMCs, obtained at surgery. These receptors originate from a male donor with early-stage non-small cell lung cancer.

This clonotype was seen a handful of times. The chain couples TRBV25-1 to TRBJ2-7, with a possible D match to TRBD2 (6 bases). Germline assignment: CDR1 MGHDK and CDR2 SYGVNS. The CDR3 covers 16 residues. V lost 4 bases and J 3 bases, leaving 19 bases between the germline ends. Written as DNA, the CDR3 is TGTGCCAGCAGTGGGGAGACTAGTAACTTACGCTACGAGCAGTACTTC. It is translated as CASSGETSNLRYEQYF.

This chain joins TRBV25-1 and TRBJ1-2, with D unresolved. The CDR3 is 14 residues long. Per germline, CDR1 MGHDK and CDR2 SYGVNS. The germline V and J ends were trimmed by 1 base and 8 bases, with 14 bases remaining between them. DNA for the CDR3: TGTGCCAGCAGTGAATGGGCCGGAGGGCGAGGCTACACCTTC. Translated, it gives CASSEWAGGRGYTF.

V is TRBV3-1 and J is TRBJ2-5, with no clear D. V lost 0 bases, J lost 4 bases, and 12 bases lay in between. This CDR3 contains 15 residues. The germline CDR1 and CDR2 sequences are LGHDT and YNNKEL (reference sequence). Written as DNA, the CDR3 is TGTGCCAGCAGCCAAGATTCGGCGCTGCGAGAGACCCAGTACTTC. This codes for CASSQDSALRETQYF.